This T cell receptor beta chain was sequenced in a study of blood T cell repertoires in COVID-19. Whole-study context: Nucleic acid was either cDNA or gDNA, and it came from T cells, B-cell-depleted T cells, or PBMCs.

Germline CDR1 and CDR2: DFQATT and SNEGSKA (reference sequence). CDR3 length: 17 residues. V was pared by 3 bases and J by 0 bases, with 20 bases between. Sequencing was performed with immunoSEQ multiplex PCR; in TCRdb, only in-frame clones are kept and a portion is missing. The profile shows over 85,000 clones, around 85% of them singletons. The gene calls are TRBV20-1 and TRBJ1-1; D is possibly TRBD1 (5 bases). Sequencing input: peripheral blood. This clonotype was obtained from an elderly woman with COVID-19, enrolled during active disease. The CDR3 protein is CSASWFRRGSMNTEAFF. The DNA for the CDR3 is TGCAGTGCTAGTTGGTTCCGGAGGGGCTCGATGAACACTGAAGCTTTCTTT.